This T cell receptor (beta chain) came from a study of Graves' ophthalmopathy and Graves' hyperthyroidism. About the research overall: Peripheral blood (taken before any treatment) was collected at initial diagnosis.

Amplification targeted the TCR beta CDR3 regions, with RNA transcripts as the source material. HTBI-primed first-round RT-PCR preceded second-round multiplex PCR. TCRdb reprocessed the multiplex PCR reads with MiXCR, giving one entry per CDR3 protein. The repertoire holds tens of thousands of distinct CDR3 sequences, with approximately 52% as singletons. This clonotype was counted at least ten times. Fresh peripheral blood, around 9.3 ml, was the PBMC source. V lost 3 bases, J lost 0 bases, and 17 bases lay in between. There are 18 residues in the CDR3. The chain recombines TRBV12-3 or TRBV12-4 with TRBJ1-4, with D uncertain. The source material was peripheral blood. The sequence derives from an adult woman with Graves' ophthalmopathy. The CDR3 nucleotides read TGTGCCAGCAGTTTCAGACTCCGTCGGTATTCAACTAATGAAAAACTGTTTTTT. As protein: CASSFRLRRYSTNEKLFF.